What follows are 4 T cell receptor beta chains derived from one specimen sequenced in a study of T cell responses to AZD1222 COVID-19 vaccine. The repertoire was sequenced with immunoSEQ multiplex PCR; TCRdb's copy has only in-frame clones and lacks some. The sample yields about 89,000 clones, roughly 86% seen once. Sequences were derived from peripheral blood, sampled 28 days after the second AZD1222 dose. These receptor sequences come from an adult who received the AZD1222 COVID-19 vaccine.

The J gene is TRBJ1-5, the V gene TRBV28, with TRBD1 matching 9 bases. The V gene end was trimmed by 5 bases and the J gene end by 7 bases; junction bases not matched to a gene: 9. The CDR3 has 15 amino acids. CDR1 is MDHEN and CDR2 is SYDVKM in the germline V gene. For the CDR3, the DNA is TGTGCCAGCAGTCCACCGGACAGGGGTGACCAGCCCCAGCATTTT. Translating gives CASSPPDRGDQPQHF.

V usage is TRBV27 and J usage is TRBJ1-1; no clear D. V lost 2 bases and J 1 base, leaving 5 bases between the germline ends. The CDR3 totals 13 residues. Germline V gene data show CDR1 as MNHEY and CDR2 as SMNVEV (reference sequence). DNA for the CDR3: TGTGCCAGCAGTTTAACCTGGAACACTGAAGCTTTCTTT. Translated: CASSLTWNTEAFF.

The J gene is TRBJ2-2, the V gene TRBV24-1; D may be TRBD1 or TRBD2 (6 bases each). Trimming left V 4 bases short and J 2 bases short, with 13 bases between. CDR1 and CDR2 from the germline V gene are KGHDR and SFDVKD. CDR3 length: 16 amino acids. The CDR3 spells CATSEAGRGNTGELFF. The DNA of the CDR3 is TGTGCCACCAGTGAAGCGGGCAGGGGTAACACCGGGGAGCTGTTTTTT.

This chain joins TRBV11-2 and TRBJ2-7; TRBD1 is a possible D gene (6 bases). Germline loops: CDR1 SGHAT, CDR2 FQNNGV. The V gene lost 5 bases and the J gene lost 2 bases, with 19 bases spanning the gap. There are 16 residues in the CDR3. The CDR3 bases are TGTGCCAGCAGCCCCCTTTCCCGCAGGGGCCCCTACGAGCAGTACTTC. Residues: CASSPLSRRGPYEQYF.